This is a list of T cell receptor beta chains from one sample in a study of cytomegalovirus exposure and HLA in healthy donors. Here immunoSEQ multiplex PCR was the method, and the copy in TCRdb shows in-frame clones only, minus some. Counted here are fewer than 250,000 clones, 82% occurring once; the ten biggest clones make up approximately 6.5%. The sample comprised PBMCs. The receptors were sampled from a man aged 40-55 years in good health and CMV-seropositive. Each CDR3 is given with its conserved first and last residue. D genes are given only for firm matches. Where a row states a size, it is once, few, many or the class of an expanded clone; other rows omit it.

>few|-|12|TRBV10-2|TRBJ1-1
CASSSVYTEAFF
TGCGCCAGCAGCTCGGTATACACTGAAGCTTTCTTT
>-|-|14|TRBV6-5|TRBJ1-5
CASSTGNSNQPQHF
TGTGCCAGCAGTACAGGGAATAGCAATCAGCCCCAGCATTTT
>many|-|13|TRBV7-9|TRBJ1-4
CASSFFPGEKLFF
TGTGCCAGCAGCTTTTTCCCCGGTGAAAAACTGTTTTTT
>-|TRBD1|18|TRBV19|TRBJ1-5
CASSNSGTGNRGNQPQHF
TGTGCCAGTAGTAACTCCGGGACAGGGAATAGGGGCAATCAGCCCCAGCATTTT
>-|TRBD1|15|TRBV9|TRBJ1-1
CASSPPTGRNTEAFF
TGTGCCAGCAGCCCACCGACAGGGAGGAACACTGAAGCTTTCTTT
>-|-|13|TRBV10-2|TRBJ1-1
CASSGPGNTEAFF
TGCGCCAGCAGTGGACCGGGGAACACTGAAGCTTTCTTT
>-|-|12|TRBV6-5|TRBJ2-1
CASSQSGNEQFF
TGTGCCAGCAGTCAATCGGGCAATGAGCAGTTCTTC
>-|TRBD1|12|TRBV7-9|TRBJ2-1
CASSLTGGFEFF
TGTGCCAGCAGCTTAACAGGGGGCTTCGAGTTCTTC
>-|TRBD1|15|TRBV4-2|TRBJ2-3
CASSQRGQGTDTQYF
TGTGCCAGCAGCCAAAGGGGACAGGGGACAGATACGCAGTATTTT
>few|-|12|TRBV6-1|TRBJ1-3
CASLFSGNTIYF
TGTGCCAGCCTTTTCTCTGGAAACACCATATATTTT
>-|TRBD2|14|TRBV5-1|TRBJ2-1
CASSLGTSFNEQFF
TGCGCCAGCAGCCTCGGGACTAGCTTCAATGAGCAGTTCTTC
>-|-|16|TRBV2|TRBJ1-1
CASSEGKGRGKTEAFF
TGTGCCAGCAGTGAGGGAAAGGGAAGGGGTAAGACTGAAGCTTTCTTT
>few|-|15|TRBV5-1|TRBJ1-4
CASNEQGSPNEKLFF
TGCGCCAGCAATGAACAGGGAAGTCCTAATGAAAAACTGTTTTTT
>-|TRBD2|17|TRBV18|TRBJ2-2
CASSPPGSGIGTGELFF
TGTGCCAGCTCACCACCAGGGAGCGGGATAGGGACCGGGGAGCTGTTTTTT
>-|TRBD1|14|TRBV7-2|TRBJ1-2
CASSLGQGARGYTF
TGTGCCAGCAGCCTCGGACAGGGGGCGCGCGGCTACACCTTC
>-|-|16|TRBV6-6|TRBJ2-2
CASSYNREGGTGELFF
TGTGCCAGCAGTTACAATAGGGAAGGGGGCACCGGGGAGCTGTTTTTT
>-|-|13|TRBV5-6|TRBJ2-2
CASSLGRSGELFF
TGTGCCAGCAGCTTGGGGCGGTCCGGGGAGCTGTTTTTT
>-|-|13|TRBV7-2|TRBJ1-5
CASRRYSNQPQHF
TGTGCCAGCAGGAGGTATAGCAATCAGCCCCAGCATTTT
>-|TRBD1|16|TRBV7-9|TRBJ1-4
CASSSFSGTENEKLFF
TGTGCCAGCAGCTCTTTTTCCGGGACAGAGAATGAAAAACTGTTTTTT
>-|TRBD2|13|TRBV6-5|TRBJ2-5
CASRISGRETQYF
TGTGCCAGCCGAATAAGCGGGAGAGAGACCCAGTACTTC
>-|-|12|TRBV29-1|TRBJ2-5
CSVDVQGKTQYF
TGCAGCGTTGATGTCCAGGGGAAGACCCAGTACTTC
>-|TRBD2|16|TRBV2|TRBJ2-1
CASSEGLAGGQDEQFF
TGTGCCAGCAGTGAAGGACTAGCGGGAGGGCAAGATGAGCAGTTCTTC
>-|TRBD1|14|TRBV2|TRBJ2-3
CASSPDRATDTQYF
TGTGCCAGCAGCCCGGACAGGGCAACAGATACGCAGTATTTT
>-|TRBD1|15|TRBV10-3|TRBJ1-1
CAISELSGGSTEAFF
TGTGCCATCAGTGAGTTGTCAGGGGGAAGTACTGAAGCTTTCTTT
>-|TRBD1|13|TRBV27|TRBJ1-4
CASSARQGRGLFF
TGTGCCAGCAGTGCCAGACAGGGCCGAGGACTGTTTTTT
>-|-|16|TRBV15|TRBJ2-5
CATSRAGFIGQETQYF
TGTGCCACCAGCAGAGCGGGGTTCATTGGGCAAGAGACCCAGTACTTC
>-|-|15|TRBV6-5|TRBJ1-1
CASTRLQGGNTEAFF
TGTGCCAGCACGCGATTACAGGGTGGGAACACTGAAGCTTTCTTT
>-|-|15|TRBV6-5|TRBJ2-7
CASSYSSRGTYEQYF
TGTGCCAGCAGTTACTCGAGTAGAGGGACCTACGAGCAGTACTTC
>few|TRBD2|16|TRBV6-5|TRBJ2-2
CASSYEGGLYTGELFF
TGTGCCAGCAGTTACGAGGGAGGGTTGTACACCGGGGAGCTGTTTTTT
>-|TRBD2|16|TRBV27|TRBJ2-2
CASTAALAGATGELFF
TGTGCCAGCACCGCAGCACTAGCGGGAGCCACCGGGGAGCTGTTTTTT
>few|-|16|TRBV5-6|TRBJ2-1
CASSLFPGEAYNEQFF
TGTGCCAGCAGCTTGTTCCCGGGAGAAGCCTACAATGAGCAGTTCTTC
>few|-|13|TRBV7-8|TRBJ1-1
CASSLRGNTEAFF
TGTGCCAGCAGCTTAAGAGGGAACACTGAAGCTTTCTTT
>-|TRBD1|14|TRBV28|TRBJ1-5
CASSLGQNNQPQHF
TGTGCCAGCAGTTTGGGACAGAACAATCAGCCCCAGCATTTT
>-|TRBD1|14|TRBV5-4|TRBJ1-1
CASSLDRGLTEAFF
TGTGCCAGCAGCTTGGACAGGGGGCTCACTGAAGCTTTCTTT
>-|-|13|TRBV15|TRBJ1-4
CATNPGGNEKLFF
TGTGCCACCAACCCGGGGGGGAATGAAAAACTGTTTTTT
>-|-|14|TRBV6-5|TRBJ2-7
CASSYVAGYYEQYF
TGTGCCAGCAGTTACGTCGCAGGGTACTACGAGCAGTACTTC
>-|TRBD2|15|TRBV6-5|TRBJ2-7
CASSYSPGGIDEQYF
TGTGCCAGCAGTTACTCGCCGGGAGGGATCGACGAACAGTACTTC
>-|TRBD1|13|TRBV6-1|TRBJ1-2
CASIKDRGYGYTF
TGTGCCAGCATTAAAGACAGGGGCTATGGCTACACCTTC
>-|-|16|TRBV10-3|TRBJ2-3
CAISGVGDSQLDTQYF
TGTGCCATCAGCGGGGTAGGGGACTCCCAACTGGATACGCAGTATTTT
>-|-|13|TRBV6-5|TRBJ1-2
CASSYGRNYGYTF
TGTGCCAGCAGTTATGGCAGAAACTATGGCTACACCTTC
>-|TRBD1|15|TRBV12-5|TRBJ1-1
CASGLVTGGLTEAFF
TGTGCTAGTGGTTTGGTTACAGGGGGACTCACTGAAGCTTTCTTT
>-|TRBD2|19|TRBV7-9|TRBJ2-1
CSSSFPTSGSVGSYNEQFF
TGTTCCAGCAGCTTTCCGACTAGCGGGAGCGTTGGCTCCTACAATGAGCAGTTCTTC